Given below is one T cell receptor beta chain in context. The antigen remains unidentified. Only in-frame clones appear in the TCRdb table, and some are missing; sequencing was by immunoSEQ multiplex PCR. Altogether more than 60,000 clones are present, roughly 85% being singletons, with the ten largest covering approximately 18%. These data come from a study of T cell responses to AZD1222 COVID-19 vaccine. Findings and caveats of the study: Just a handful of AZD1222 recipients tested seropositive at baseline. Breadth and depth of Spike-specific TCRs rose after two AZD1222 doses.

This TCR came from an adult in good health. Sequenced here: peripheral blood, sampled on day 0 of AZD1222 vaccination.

The CDR3 nucleotides read TGTGCCAGTAGTCAGGGGTTTAGTCGAGGCTACACCTTC. This sequence encodes CASSQGFSRGYTF. This chain joins TRBV19 and TRBJ1-2; D is possibly TRBD1 (6 bases). Trimming shortened V by 5 bases and J by 8 bases, and 15 bases separated the two germline ends. The germline gives CDR1 LNHDA, CDR2 SQIVND (reference sequence). This CDR3 is built from 13 residues.